This T cell receptor (beta chain) was identified during a study of blood T cell repertoires in COVID-19. Study background: Samples came from the United States, Italy and Spain, spanning acute and convalescent COVID-19.

V lost 3 bases and J lost 2; bases outside the gene matches: 3. CDR3 length equals 15 residues. Germline assignment: CDR1 SGDLS and CDR2 YYNGEE. Regarding this clone: Other DNA sequences in the same sample also yield this CDR3.

Clones were read by immunoSEQ multiplex PCR, and TCRdb kept only the in-frame ones, dropping some. This table has tens of thousands of clones, 87% appearing once. Input material: peripheral blood. This TCR was recovered from a human donor in a cohort sampled during active COVID-19. The chain employs TRBV9 and TRBJ2-7; 12 nucleotides match TRBD2. This CDR3 reads CASSAGLAGTYEQYF. As DNA, the CDR3 is TGTGCCAGCAGCGCAGGACTAGCGGGGACCTACGAGCAGTACTTC.